The TCR beta chain under discussion was sequenced for a study of blood T cell repertoires in COVID-19. Study-level information: Some COVID-19 samples were acute and others convalescent; all came from the United States, Italy and Spain. PBMCs, B-cell-depleted T cells, or T cells provided the cDNA or gDNA that made up the material.

Original analysis: Reference gene primers were amplified, and this amplification served to estimate nucleated cell counts. Repertoires were generated with immunoSEQ multiplex PCR, while TCRdb's copy carries only in-frame clones and drops some. That table is the source of V, J and clone size, and D and trimming were worked out from the DNA. Counted here are 130,000 or so clones, over 75% occurring once; the ten biggest clones make up approximately 8.1%. The CDR3 is 15 residues long. Germline CDR1 is MDHEN and CDR2 is SYDVKM. Losses at the gene ends were 7 bases for V and 8 bases for J; bases not matched to a gene: 12. In its sample, this clone was seen once.

Sequences were obtained from peripheral blood. This chain joins TRBV28 and TRBJ2-1; 9 bases are a match to TRBD1. This sequence originates from a man aged 45-65 years with acute or convalescent COVID-19. In DNA form, the CDR3 reads TGTGCCAGCACTCAAACCGGGACAGGGCTCCATGAGCAGTTCTTC. Translating it yields CASTQTGTGLHEQFF.